The clone carrying this T cell receptor beta chain was found many times. The antigen remains undetermined. These data come from a study of T-cell reconstitution after alpha-beta-depleted transplantation in children. Study-wide results and limits: After transplant, high TCRbeta diversity at day 60 in some patients arose from surviving recipient T cells and thymic progenitors. A year post-transplant, T-cell counts and diversity derived mostly from newly produced T cells. Expanded clones from the graft, numbering several hundred, reportedly supplied alpha-beta T cells about two months after transplant.

Construction of the TCRbeta library involved unique molecular identifiers. TCRdb reanalysed the PCR reads using MiXCR and keeps one entry per CDR3 protein. The data hold about 580,000 distinct CDR3 sequences, with under 25% observed a single time. The J segment lost 2 bases and the V segment lost 3 bases, leaving 2 bases of the junction unmatched. The CDR3 loop spans 15 amino acids. Germline values: CDR1 SGHRS, CDR2 YFSETQ. Sequencing used PBMCs, mostly from graft donor cells, obtained 360 days after TCRalphabeta/CD19-depleted stem cell transplant. The receptor was isolated from a boy under two years old who had a stem cell transplant for acute myeloid leukemia, so the T cells may come from the graft donor. The chain combines TRBV5-1 with TRBJ2-1; the match to TRBD2 covers 10 bases. The CDR3 spells CASSYLAGAYNEQFF. CDR3 coding DNA: TGCGCCAGCAGCTACCTAGCGGGGGCCTACAATGAGCAGTTCTTC. Filled out from reference TRBV5-1 and TRBJ2-1, the complete variable domain reads KAGVTQTPRYLIKTRGQQVTLSCSPISGHRSVSWYQQTPGQGLQFLFEYFSETQRNKGNFPGRFSGRQFSNSRSEMNVSTLELGDSALYLCASSYLAGAYNEQFFGPGTRLTVL.